Following are 15 T cell receptor beta chains from one sample sequenced in a study of radiation and T cells in renal cell carcinoma. Only in-frame clones appear in the TCRdb table, and some are missing; sequencing was by immunoSEQ multiplex PCR. Of just over 95,000 clones in the sample, about 88% were seen once. Documented time point: baseline pretreatment blood. Treatment reported: 15 Gy SBRT to primary tumor, nephrectomy 4 weeks later. The sample was blood, taken from a patient whose treatment included radiotherapy and nephrectomy. The origin of the receptors is a man aged 50 to 59 with renal cell carcinoma.

The chain recombines TRBV27 with TRBJ2-3; D not resolved. In germline, CDR1 is MNHEY, CDR2 SMNVEV (reference sequence). This CDR3 contains 13 residues. V was shortened by 2 bases and J by 5 bases, with 8 bases between the two germline ends. CDR3 sequence: CASSLTPGDTQYF. The CDR3 DNA is TGTGCCAGCAGTTTAACCCCGGGAGATACGCAGTATTTT.

V gene TRBV2 combines with J gene TRBJ2-3, with D possibly being TRBD1 or TRBD2 (6 bases each). The V gene's germline CDR1 is SNHLY and CDR2 FYNNEI. This CDR3 is 15 amino acids long. The germline V and J ends were trimmed by 6 bases and 0 bases, with 13 bases remaining between them. Here the CDR3 reads CASSLGGASTDTQYF. CDR3 sequence (DNA): TGTGCCAGCAGCCTGGGGGGCGCGAGCACAGATACGCAGTATTTT.

The genes are TRBV7-3 and TRBJ2-7, with TRBD2 matching over 7 bases. This CDR3 is built from 15 residues. The J segment lost 5 bases and the V segment lost 1 base, leaving 8 bases of the junction unmatched. The germline gives CDR1 SGHTA, CDR2 FQGTGA. CDR3: CASSLIGGSPHEQYF. The CDR3 DNA follows: TGTGCCAGCAGCTTAATAGGCGGGAGCCCCCACGAGCAGTACTTC. The complete variable domain, with remaining parts taken from reference TRBV7-3 and TRBJ2-7, reads GAGVSQTPSNKVTEKGKYVELRCDPISGHTALYWYRQSLGQGPEFLIYFQGTGAADDSGLPNDRFFAVRPEGSVSTLKIQRTERGDSAVYLCASSLIGGSPHEQYFGPGTRLTVT.

This chain connects TRBV2 to TRBJ2-2, with TRBD1 matching over 8 bases. CDR3 length: 15 residues. Germline V lookup: CDR1 SNHLY, CDR2 FYNNEI. Trimming cost V 0 bases and J 5 bases; bases outside gene matches: 2. The CDR3 DNA is TGTGCCAGCAGTGAAGCCCAGGGGGCTACCGGGGAGCTGTTTTTT. Its protein is CASSEAQGATGELFF.

V is TRBV28 and J is TRBJ1-1, with D tentatively TRBD1 (5 bases). V gave up 1 base and J gave up 9 bases, with 15 bases separating them. This CDR3 spans 14 amino acids. Per germline, CDR1 MDHEN and CDR2 SYDVKM. CDR3 nucleotide sequence: TGTGCCAGCAGTTTATCTTCGCGATCGGGGCAAGCTTTCTTT. Amino acids: CASSLSSRSGQAFF. Full variable domain (rest looked up from reference TRBV28 and TRBJ1-1): DVKVTQSSRYLVKRTGEKVFLECVQDMDHENMFWYRQDPGLGLRLIYFSYDVKMKEKGDIPEGYSVSREKKERFSLILESASTNQTSMYLCASSLSSRSGQAFFGQGTRLTVV.

The chain joins TRBV7-8 to TRBJ2-7; D assignment may be TRBD1 or TRBD2 (6 bases each). Germline lookup yields CDR1 SGHVS and CDR2 FQNEAQ. V lost 5 bases and J 4 bases, leaving 24 bases between the germline ends. The CDR3 runs to 17 residues. The CDR3 sequence is CASSPYSGARVRYEQYF. CDR3 sequence (DNA): TGTGCCAGCAGCCCTTATTCGGGGGCGAGGGTACGATACGAGCAGTACTTC.

The gene calls are TRBV7-9 and TRBJ1-2; D is unclear. Germline V gene data show CDR1 as SEHNR and CDR2 as FQNEAQ (reference sequence). The CDR3 totals 14 residues. Trimming removed 5 bases at V and 4 bases at J, with 14 bases between. CDR3 nucleotides: TGTGCCAGCAGCGATTGGGCAGGCGGCTATGGCTACACCTTC. It encodes CASSDWAGGYGYTF.

This clone was recorded only once. CDR3 in amino acids: CSVASGSANEKLFF. CDR3 DNA sequence: TGCAGCGTGGCCTCAGGGAGTGCTAATGAAAAACTGTTTTTT. This rearrangement joins TRBV29-1 to TRBJ1-4; D is possibly TRBD1 (5 bases). Germline CDR1 SQVTM, CDR2 ANQGSEA. Between the trimmed V and J ends, which lost 6 bases and 3 bases, there was a span of 14 bases. The length of the CDR3 is 14 residues.

The chain couples TRBV27 to TRBJ1-1, with D hard to call. The CDR3 runs 12 residues. Germline CDR1 is MNHEY and CDR2 is SMNVEV (reference sequence). Trimming took off 8 bases at V and 3 bases at J, with 10 bases between the two ends. The CDR3 nucleotides read TGTGCCAGCGGACTCGTTGACACTGAAGCTTTCTTT. Encoded protein: CASGLVDTEAFF.

The V gene is TRBV25-1, the J gene TRBJ1-5; possibly TRBD1 for D (5 bases). V dropped 1 base and J dropped 4 bases, with 11 bases sitting between them. The CDR3 is made up of 15 amino acids. Per the germline V gene, CDR1 is MGHDK and CDR2 is SYGVNS. The CDR3 protein is CASSESGTGNQPQHF. CDR3 in DNA: TGTGCCAGCAGTGAATCGGGGACGGGGAATCAGCCCCAGCATTTT. The full variable domain, its missing parts supplied by reference TRBV25-1 and TRBJ1-5, is EADIYQTPRYLVIGTGKKITLECSQTMGHDKMYWYQQDPGMELHLIHYSYGVNSTEKGDLSSESTVSRIRTEHFPLTLESARPSHTSQYLCASSESGTGNQPQHFGDGTRLSIL.

The chain joins TRBV7-2 to TRBJ2-1, with D maybe TRBD1 (5 bases). This CDR3 contains 16 residues. The germline V gene encodes CDR1 SGHTA and CDR2 FQGNSA. The V end lost 3 bases, the J end lost 5 bases, and 17 bases lay between the germline ends. The CDR3 DNA is TGTGCCAGCAGCTTGGGATCTCCGAGGACACACAATGAGCAGTTCTTC. Its protein is CASSLGSPRTHNEQFF.

J is TRBJ1-3 and V is TRBV5-6; TRBD1 might be the D (5 bases). V shed 4 bases and J shed 2 bases, with 16 bases lying between them. The V gene's germline CDR1 is SGHDT and CDR2 YYEEEE. CDR3 size: 16 residues. CDR3 nucleotide sequence: TGTGCCAGCAGCGTACTAAGGGACGCTACTGGAAACACCATATATTTT. Protein: CASSVLRDATGNTIYF.

V and J are TRBV12-5 and TRBJ2-7; D remains ambiguous. Trimming removed 4 bases from V and 5 bases from J, with 15 bases in between. This CDR3 has 14 amino acids. In germline, CDR1 is LGHNT, CDR2 FRNRAP. CDR3: CASGSRPLRDEQYF. The DNA of the CDR3 is TGTGCTAGTGGTTCGCGCCCCCTCCGGGACGAGCAGTACTTC.

The J gene is TRBJ2-2, the V gene TRBV6-1; D not certain. The germline gives CDR1 MNHNS, CDR2 SASEGT. This CDR3 comprises 15 residues. V was clipped by 3 bases and J by 5 bases, with 13 bases between them. This CDR3 is CASSDPGRATGELFF. CDR3 DNA: TGTGCCAGCAGTGACCCGGGCCGGGCTACCGGGGAGCTGTTTTTT.

The chain has TRBV14 and TRBJ2-7; TRBD1 aligns across 8 bases. V shed 1 base and J 4 bases; nucleotides not matched to a gene: 15. The germline V gene has CDR1 SGHDN and CDR2 FVKESK. The CDR3 consists of 18 residues. The DNA of the CDR3 is TGTGCCAGCAGCCAAGGATTTACAGTGGACAGGGAAGGGTACGAGCAGTACTTC. This translates into CASSQGFTVDREGYEQYF.